This T cell receptor (beta chain) was documented in a study of blood T cell repertoires in COVID-19. Study background: Collection of acute and convalescent COVID-19 samples took place in the United States, Italy and Spain. T cells, B-cell-depleted T cells, or PBMCs supplied cDNA or gDNA.

As processed by the authors: Amplification from reference gene primers served as the basis for estimated nucleated cell counts. Sequencing used immunoSEQ multiplex PCR; TCRdb keeps in-frame clones, though not all of them. V and J calls and clone size come straight from that table; D and trimming were deduced from the DNA. The table records approximately 250,000 clones, approximately 87% of them present only once. The receptor was derived from a man in his 60s who had recovered from COVID-19. The source material was peripheral blood.

CDR3 residues: CATSPGTGEIRTDTQYF. In DNA, the CDR3 is TGTGCCACCAGCCCCGGAACAGGGGAGATTCGCACAGATACGCAGTATTTT. This chain links TRBV15 with TRBJ2-3; the match to TRBD1 covers 7 bases. This CDR3 spans 17 amino acids. CDR1 is LNHNV, CDR2 YYDKDF, per germline (reference sequence). V lost 5 bases to trimming and J lost 1 base; unmatched junction nucleotides: 12.